Listed here are 10 T cell receptor beta chains from one sample, sequenced in a study of blood T cell repertoires in COVID-19. The repertoire was sequenced with immunoSEQ multiplex PCR; TCRdb's copy has only in-frame clones and lacks some. This sample has some 250,000 clones, with around 82% found just once. The material sequenced was peripheral blood. These TCRs come from a woman aged 18-29 years with acute or convalescent COVID-19.

This clone was seen once. The gene calls are TRBV18 and TRBJ2-3; D not resolved. The CDR3 loop spans 15 amino acids. CDR1 is KGHSH and CDR2 is LQKENI in the germline V gene. Trimming removed 2 bases at V and 2 bases at J, with 11 bases between. The CDR3 nucleotides are TGTGCCAGCTCACCAGATCCACAGTTCACAGATACGCAGTATTTT. Amino acids: CASSPDPQFTDTQYF.

V is TRBV27 and J is TRBJ1-5; 7 bases map to TRBD1. Germline CDR1 reads MNHEY; CDR2 reads SMNVEV (reference sequence). This CDR3 has 16 residues. The junction had 7 bases not matched to a gene; V was cut back by 5 bases and J by 0 bases. The CDR3 here is CASSTRDSYSNQPQHF. CDR3 coding DNA: TGTGCCAGCAGTACCCGGGACAGCTATAGCAATCAGCCCCAGCATTTT.

The rearrangement uses TRBV5-1 and TRBJ1-1; D unclear. The germline CDR1 and CDR2 sequences are SGHRS and YFSETQ. CDR3 length equals 15 residues. The chain's CDR3 is CVLTPGPFFNTEAFF. CDR3 DNA: TGCGTCTTGACACCCGGCCCGTTCTTCAACACTGAAGCTTTCTTT.

This clone has just one count. V usage is TRBV6-2 or TRBV6-3 and J usage is TRBJ2-7; 7 bases map to TRBD2. The CDR3 totals 14 residues. CDR1 and CDR2 (germline): MNHEY, SVGEGT. Trimming removed 2 bases from V and 5 bases from J; junction bases left unmatched: 6. CDR3 protein: CASSYGLGGDEQYF. The CDR3 coding sequence is TGTGCCAGCAGTTACGGACTAGGCGGGGACGAGCAGTACTTC.

Written as DNA, the CDR3 is TGTGCCAGCAGCTTATCGCCGACTAGCACGAAAGAGACCCAGTACTTC. Its protein product is CASSLSPTSTKETQYF. The V gene is TRBV7-3, the J gene TRBJ2-5; 7 bases fit TRBD2. Germline values: CDR1 SGHTA, CDR2 FQGTGA. CDR3 length equals 16 residues. J gave up 3 bases and V 2 bases, and 9 bases lay outside the gene matches.

The chain carries TRBV7-2 and TRBJ1-3; 8 bases are a match to TRBD1. CDR3 size: 16 residues. The germline V gene encodes CDR1 SGHTA and CDR2 FQGNSA. The V and J ends lost 7 bases and 0 bases, in that order; junction bases with no gene match: 8. In DNA, the CDR3 is TGTGCCAGCACCCCCACAGGGGGGCTCTCTGGAAACACCATATATTTT. Its protein is CASTPTGGLSGNTIYF.

The chain employs TRBV7-2 and TRBJ2-7; TRBD1 agrees at 7 bases. Trimming removed 4 bases from V and 4 bases from J; junction bases left unmatched: 10. The CDR3 is 15 residues long. Per the germline V gene, CDR1 is SGHTA and CDR2 is FQGNSA. CDR3 region: CASSSRQGPGYEQYF. Written as DNA, the CDR3 is TGTGCCAGCAGCTCAAGACAGGGACCAGGATACGAGCAGTACTTC.

J is TRBJ2-1 and V is TRBV27, with TRBD2 matching 7 bases. V dropped 5 bases and J dropped 1; count of bases not matched to a gene: 23. Germline CDR1 MNHEY, CDR2 SMNVEV (reference sequence). This CDR3 is built from 21 residues. As DNA, the CDR3 is TGTGCCAGCAGTCCCCCCCTTCCGAATAGGCGGGAGAGTGGGTCCTACAATGAGCAGTTCTTC. This encodes CASSPPLPNRRESGSYNEQFF.

V and J are TRBV6-6 and TRBJ2-5; D may be TRBD1 (5 bases). From germline, CDR1 is MNHNY and CDR2 SVGAGI (reference sequence). The CDR3 runs 12 residues. V lost 6 bases and J 4 bases, leaving 9 bases between the germline ends. The CDR3 nucleotides read TGTGCCAGCAGGACAGCTGGAGAGACCCAGTACTTC. Translated: CASRTAGETQYF.

This chain joins TRBV5-6 and TRBJ1-5; D not certain. Germline CDR1 is SGHDT and CDR2 is YYEEEE. The CDR3 length is 14 residues. V lost 0 bases and J 11 bases, leaving 15 bases between the germline ends. The CDR3 sequence: CASSLGWGGRTQHF. The DNA for the CDR3 is TGTGCCAGCAGCTTGGGTTGGGGAGGCCGGACCCAGCATTTT.